Presented here are 13 T cell receptor beta chains from one specimen sequenced in a study of blood T cell repertoires in COVID-19. The method was immunoSEQ multiplex PCR; TCRdb's version includes in-frame clones alone and lacks a portion of them. There are about 99,000 clones in the sample; around 90% occur only once, and approximately 3.5% lies in the top ten. The specimen sequenced was peripheral blood. The source is a human donor in a cohort sampled during active COVID-19.

The chain has TRBV19 and TRBJ1-5; no clear D gene. Trimming pared 4 bases from V and 5 bases from J, leaving 12 bases between. The CDR3 contains 14 residues. CDR1 is LNHDA, CDR2 SQIVND, per germline (reference sequence). CDR3 sequence: CASSNRPLYQPQHF. The CDR3, as DNA: TGTGCCAGTAGTAACCGACCACTATATCAGCCCCAGCATTTT.

The rearrangement joins TRBV7-2 to TRBJ1-1; a possible D gene is TRBD1 (6 bases). Germline values: CDR1 SGHTA, CDR2 FQGNSA. CDR3 length: 15 residues. Trimming took 6 bases from V and 4 from J, leaving 18 bases between them. CDR3 in amino acids: CASSYPGVWGTEAFF. For the CDR3, the DNA is TGTGCCAGCAGTTACCCAGGGGTTTGGGGCACTGAAGCTTTCTTT.

V gene TRBV7-2 combines with J gene TRBJ2-4; D uncertain. Per the germline V gene, CDR1 is SGHTA and CDR2 is FQGNSA. CDR3 size: 15 residues. The ends were cut back, 5 bases at V and 3 bases at J, with 14 bases in the middle. The CDR3 spells CASSPMTLGKNIQYF. The CDR3 DNA is TGTGCCAGCAGCCCGATGACTCTGGGCAAAAACATTCAGTACTTC.

V and J are TRBV7-8 and TRBJ1-5; maybe TRBD1 (6 bases). V was clipped by 4 bases and J by 7 bases, with 17 bases between them. Germline lookup yields CDR1 SGHVS and CDR2 FQNEAQ. CDR3 length: 15 residues. CDR3 loop: CASSSSGGAGQPQHF. CDR3 sequence (DNA): TGTGCCAGCAGCTCATCGGGGGGCGCTGGGCAGCCCCAGCATTTT.

CDR3 nucleotide sequence: TGCGCCAGCAGCCAAGAGAGGGGACTAGCGGCCAAAGAGACCCAGTACTTC. Translated: CASSQERGLAAKETQYF. The J gene is TRBJ2-5, the V gene TRBV4-1; TRBD2 aligns across 11 bases. This CDR3 comprises 17 residues. The V gene's germline CDR1 is MGHRA and CDR2 YSYEKL. V dropped 0 bases and J dropped 3; count of bases not matched to a gene: 6.

The table lists this clone with a few counts. The chain uses TRBV9 and TRBJ1-1, with 8 bases that match TRBD1. CDR3 size: 14 residues. J lost 6 bases, V lost 3 bases, and 7 bases had no gene match. Germline CDR1 reads SGDLS; CDR2 reads YYNGEE. CDR3 nucleotide sequence: TGTGCCAGCAGCGCACCGGACAGGGAAGCTGAAGCTTTCTTT. Its protein is CASSAPDREAEAFF. Using reference TRBV9 and TRBJ1-1 for the parts outside the CDR3, the full variable domain is DSGVTQTPKHLITATGQRVTLRCSPRSGDLSVYWYQQSLDQGLQFLIQYYNGEERAKGNILERFSAQQFPDLHSELNLSSLELGDSALYFCASSAPDREAEAFFGQGTRLTVV.

The chain carries TRBV5-4 and TRBJ2-3; 14 bases agree with TRBD2. The CDR3 spans 16 residues. V was pared by 5 bases and J by 3 bases, with 5 bases of the junction left unmatched. The germline V gene has CDR1 SGHNT and CDR2 YYREEE (reference sequence). The CDR3 reads CASRSGTSGSTDTQYF. CDR3 nucleotide sequence: TGTGCCAGCAGGTCCGGGACTAGCGGGAGTACAGATACGCAGTATTTT.

The genes are TRBV4-1 and TRBJ1-3, with D possibly matching TRBD1 (5 bases). V lost 1 base, J lost 3 bases, and 13 bases lay in between. Germline V lookup: CDR1 MGHRA, CDR2 YSYEKL. This CDR3 is built from 16 residues. Here the CDR3 reads CASSQGRAVHGNTIYF. CDR3 DNA: TGCGCCAGCAGCCAAGGCAGGGCTGTTCATGGAAACACCATATATTTT.

The V gene is TRBV3-1 (or the pseudogene TRBV3-2), the J gene TRBJ2-1; tentatively, D is TRBD2 (6 bases). V was shortened by 4 bases and J by 5 bases, with 12 bases between the two germline ends. The CDR3 has 14 residues. In germline, CDR1 is LGHDT, CDR2 YNNKEL (reference sequence). CDR3 protein: CASSPTEGNNEQFF. The DNA for the CDR3 is TGTGCCAGCAGCCCCACGGAGGGGAACAATGAGCAGTTCTTC.

The chain is built from TRBV14 and TRBJ2-5; possibly TRBD1 for D (5 bases). V was cut by 1 base and J by 5 bases, with 11 bases left in between. Germline CDR1 reads SGHDN; CDR2 reads FVKESK. The CDR3 has 14 amino acids. CDR3 protein: CASSQGSTAETQYF. The DNA of the CDR3 is TGTGCCAGCAGCCAAGGTTCGACAGCGGAGACCCAGTACTTC.

The V and J genes are TRBV7-2 and TRBJ2-1, with D tentatively TRBD1 (6 bases). The V gene's germline CDR1 is SGHTA and CDR2 FQGNSA. V was cut by 3 bases and J by 1 base, with 10 bases left in between. The CDR3 covers 15 residues. The CDR3 DNA is TGTGCCAGCAGCTTTACACAGGGATCCTACAATGAGCAGTTCTTC. Encoded protein: CASSFTQGSYNEQFF. The full variable domain, rest sourced from reference TRBV7-2 and TRBJ2-1, is GAGVSQSPSNKVTEKGKDVELRCDPISGHTALYWYRQSLGQGLEFLIYFQGNSAPDKSGLPSDRFSAERTGGSVSTLTIQRTQQEDSAVYLCASSFTQGSYNEQFFGPGTRLTVL.

J is TRBJ2-2 and V is TRBV7-2; no clear D. Germline CDR1 reads SGHTA; CDR2 reads FQGNSA. Trimming left V 5 bases short and J 0 bases short, with 4 bases between. This CDR3 spans 13 amino acids. The CDR3 region is CASSVANTGELFF. The DNA of the CDR3 is TGTGCCAGCAGCGTCGCGAACACCGGGGAGCTGTTTTTT.

The CDR3 coding sequence is TGTGCCAGCTCACACGCGGACAGTATGAACACTGAAGCTTTCTTT. Its protein product is CASSHADSMNTEAFF. The chain couples TRBV18 to TRBJ1-1; tentative D call: TRBD1 (6 bases). The CDR3 extends over 15 amino acids. V was shortened by 4 bases and J by 0 bases, with 12 bases between the two germline ends. From germline, CDR1 is KGHSH and CDR2 LQKENI.